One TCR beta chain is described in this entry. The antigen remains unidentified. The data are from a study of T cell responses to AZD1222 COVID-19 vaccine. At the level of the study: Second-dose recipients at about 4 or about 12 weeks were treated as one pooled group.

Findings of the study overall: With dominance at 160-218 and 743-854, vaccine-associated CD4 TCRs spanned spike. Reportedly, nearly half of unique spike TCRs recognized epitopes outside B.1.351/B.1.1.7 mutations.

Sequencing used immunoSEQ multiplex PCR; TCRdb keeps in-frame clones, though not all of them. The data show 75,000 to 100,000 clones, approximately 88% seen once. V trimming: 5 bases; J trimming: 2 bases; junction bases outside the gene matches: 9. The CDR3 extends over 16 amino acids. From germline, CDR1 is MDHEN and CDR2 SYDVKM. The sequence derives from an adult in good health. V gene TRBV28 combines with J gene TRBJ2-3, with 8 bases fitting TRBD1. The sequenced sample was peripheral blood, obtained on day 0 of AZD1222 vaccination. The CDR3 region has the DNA TGTGCCAGCAGTGGAGGGACAGGCCCCTTCACAGATACGCAGTATTTT. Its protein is CASSGGTGPFTDTQYF.